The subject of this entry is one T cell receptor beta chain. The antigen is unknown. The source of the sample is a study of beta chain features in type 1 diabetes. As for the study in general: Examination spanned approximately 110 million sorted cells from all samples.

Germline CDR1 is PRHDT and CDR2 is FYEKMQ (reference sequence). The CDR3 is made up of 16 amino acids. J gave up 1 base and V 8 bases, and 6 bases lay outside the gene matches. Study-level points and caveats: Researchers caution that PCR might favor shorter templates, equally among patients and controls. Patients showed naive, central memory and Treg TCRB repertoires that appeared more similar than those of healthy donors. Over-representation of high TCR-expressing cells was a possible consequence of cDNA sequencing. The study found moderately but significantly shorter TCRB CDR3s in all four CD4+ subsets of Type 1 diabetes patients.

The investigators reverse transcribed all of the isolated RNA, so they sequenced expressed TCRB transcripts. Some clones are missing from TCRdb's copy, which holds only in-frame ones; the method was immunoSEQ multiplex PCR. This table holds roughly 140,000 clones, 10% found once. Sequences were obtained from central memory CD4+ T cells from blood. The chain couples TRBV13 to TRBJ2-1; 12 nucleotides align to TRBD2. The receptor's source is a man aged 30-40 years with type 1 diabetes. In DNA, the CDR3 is TGTGCCAGCCTAAGACTAGCGGGAGAATCCTACAATGAGCAGTTCTTC. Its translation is CASLRLAGESYNEQFF.